These 3 T cell receptor beta chains were all obtained from the same sample, sequenced in a study of cytomegalovirus exposure and HLA in healthy donors. Assay: immunoSEQ multiplex PCR; the TCRdb copy retains only in-frame clones and omits some. In the table there are 150,000 or so clones, approximately 86% of which are singletons. The sample comprised PBMCs. The receptors originated from a human donor in good health.

The CDR3 loop is CASRKEVTGSPLHF. The CDR3 DNA follows: TGTGCCAGCAGGAAGGAAGTAACGGGATCACCCCTCCACTTT. The gene calls are TRBV11-2 and TRBJ1-6; D is ambiguous. CDR3 length: 14 residues. In germline, CDR1 is SGHAT, CDR2 FQNNGV. The V and J ends lost 6 bases and 10 bases respectively, with 16 bases between them. The variable domain in full, completed from reference TRBV11-2 and TRBJ1-6, reads EAGVAQSPRYKIIEKRQSVAFWCNPISGHATLYWYQQILGQGPKLLIQFQNNGVVDDSQLPKDRFSAERLKGVDSTLKIQPAKLEDSAVYLCASRKEVTGSPLHFGNGTRLTVT.

The J gene is TRBJ2-1, the V gene TRBV11-3, with 7 bases lining up with TRBD2. V was clipped by 3 bases and J by 6 bases; unmatched bases: 8. The length of the CDR3 is 15 residues. CDR1 is SGHNT and CDR2 is YENEEA in the germline V gene. The CDR3 loop is CASSFHSGPGNEQFF. The DNA of the CDR3 is TGTGCCAGCAGCTTCCATAGCGGGCCTGGCAATGAGCAGTTCTTC. The full variable domain, with the rest looked up from reference TRBV11-3 and TRBJ2-1, is EAGVVQSPRYKIIEKKQPVAFWCNPISGHNTLYWYLQNLGQGPELLIRYENEEAVDDSQLPKDRFSAERLKGVDSTLKIQPAELGDSAVYLCASSFHSGPGNEQFFGPGTRLTVL.

The CDR3 bases are TGTGCCAGCGGAAATGGGGGGGACAATCAGCCCCAGCATTTT. Amino acid sequence: CASGNGGDNQPQHF. V is TRBV6-1 and J is TRBJ1-5, with D possibly TRBD1 on 5 matching bases. CDR3 length: 14 residues. Trimming took off 8 bases at V and 3 bases at J, with 14 bases between the two ends. The V gene's germline CDR1 is MNHNS and CDR2 SASEGT.